Each of the 27 T cell receptor beta chains below was sequenced from the same sample in a study of cytomegalovirus exposure and HLA in healthy donors. 60 Vbeta and 13 Jbeta primers were used in PCR. Here immunoSEQ multiplex PCR was the method, and the copy in TCRdb shows in-frame clones only, minus some. The repertoire includes some 56,000 clones, 80% of them detected once, and approximately 3.6% sits in the top ten. The source material was PBMCs. All receptors derive from a woman aged 40 to 50 in good health and CMV-seronegative.

This clone was picked up one time. The chain joins TRBV18 to TRBJ2-5; 7 positions match TRBD1. This CDR3 spans 13 amino acids. J gave up 4 bases and V 6 bases, and 5 bases lay outside the gene matches. Germline-derived CDR1 and CDR2 are KGHSH and LQKENI. CDR3 bases: TGTGCCAGCTCTCCCACAGGGGTAGAGACCCAGTACTTC. Translating gives CASSPTGVETQYF.

The chain uses TRBV5-1 and TRBJ1-1; tentatively, D is TRBD1 (5 bases). This CDR3 has 13 residues. Trimming stripped 6 bases from V and 0 bases from J, with 9 bases between. Looked up from germline, CDR1 is SGHRS and CDR2 is YFSETQ. The CDR3 DNA sequence: TGCGCCAGCATGGCAGGGATGAACACTGAAGCTTTCTTT. Its protein is CASMAGMNTEAFF. Based on the CDR3 plus reference TRBV5-1 and TRBJ1-1, the full variable domain is KAGVTQTPRYLIKTRGQQVTLSCSPISGHRSVSWYQQTPGQGLQFLFEYFSETQRNKGNFPGRFSGRQFSNSRSEMNVSTLELGDSALYLCASMAGMNTEAFFGQGTRLTVV.

The J gene is TRBJ1-4, the V gene TRBV15, with D perhaps TRBD1 (5 bases). V lost 5 bases to trimming and J lost 0 bases, with 19 bases between them. This CDR3 spans 18 amino acids. CDR1 is LNHNV and CDR2 is YYDKDF in the germline V gene (reference sequence). CDR3 sequence reads: CATSSPGIYTPTNEKLFF. The CDR3 DNA sequence: TGTGCCACCAGCTCCCCAGGGATATACACACCAACTAATGAAAAACTGTTTTTT.

In DNA form, the CDR3 reads TGTGCCAGCAGCTTAGAAGAAGGCAGGGGGCTCGAGCAGTACTTC. Translating it yields CASSLEEGRGLEQYF. The chain links TRBV7-9 to TRBJ2-7; 8 bases fit TRBD1. CDR1 SEHNR and CDR2 FQNEAQ come from the germline V gene (reference sequence). Trimming cost V 1 base and J 6 bases; bases outside gene matches: 8. This CDR3 comprises 15 residues.

This chain uses TRBV5-1 with TRBJ1-2, with TRBD1 identical over 8 bases. V shed 4 bases and J 8 bases; nucleotides not matched to a gene: 16. The CDR3 runs to 16 residues. Looked up from germline, CDR1 is SGHRS and CDR2 is YFSETQ. CDR3 amino acids: CASSTGQGTHSEGYTF. CDR3 sequence (DNA): TGCGCCAGCAGCACCGGACAGGGAACGCATAGTGAGGGCTACACCTTC. Supplemented by reference TRBV5-1 and TRBJ1-2, the full variable domain reads KAGVTQTPRYLIKTRGQQVTLSCSPISGHRSVSWYQQTPGQGLQFLFEYFSETQRNKGNFPGRFSGRQFSNSRSEMNVSTLELGDSALYLCASSTGQGTHSEGYTFGSGTRLTVV.

The chain couples TRBV11-2 to TRBJ2-1; 9 bases are shared with TRBD1. This CDR3 is built from 14 residues. Germline CDR1 is SGHAT and CDR2 is FQNNGV. The V segment lost 5 bases and the J segment 9 bases; nucleotides outside the gene matches: 8. The CDR3 protein is CASSPRTGDGEQFF. As DNA, the CDR3 is TGTGCCAGCAGCCCCCGGACAGGGGACGGTGAGCAGTTCTTC.

This clone was found a few times. This rearrangement joins TRBV4-1 to TRBJ2-5; D ambiguous. Germline CDR1 is MGHRA and CDR2 is YSYEKL. Trimming took 2 bases from V and 4 from J, leaving 14 bases between them. The CDR3 totals 15 residues. The chain's CDR3 is CASSQRPLAPETQYF. The CDR3 DNA sequence: TGCGCCAGCAGCCAACGACCTTTAGCCCCAGAGACCCAGTACTTC.

The chain employs TRBV18 and TRBJ2-2, with 8 positions matching TRBD2. This CDR3 spans 14 amino acids. Trimming took 5 bases from V and 6 from J; bases not matched to a gene: 5. The germline V gene encodes CDR1 KGHSH and CDR2 LQKENI. CDR3 sequence: CASSTLAEAGELFF. In DNA form, the CDR3 reads TGTGCCAGCTCAACACTAGCGGAGGCCGGGGAGCTGTTTTTT.

This clone was detected once. V gene TRBV28 combines with J gene TRBJ2-3; tentative D call: TRBD2 (7 bases). The CDR3 contains 14 residues. Trimming removed 7 bases from V and 3 bases from J, with 14 bases in between. Germline CDR1 MDHEN, CDR2 SYDVKM. The CDR3 region is CASKGGEATDTQYF. DNA for the CDR3: TGTGCCAGCAAGGGGGGGGAGGCAACAGATACGCAGTATTTT.

The chain is built from TRBV4-2 and TRBJ1-1; D is perhaps TRBD1 (6 bases). This CDR3 spans 15 amino acids. V lost 0 bases and J 0 bases, leaving 8 bases between the germline ends. Germline loops: CDR1 LGHNA, CDR2 YNFKEQ. CDR3 residues: CASSQETGLNTEAFF. DNA for the CDR3: TGTGCCAGCAGCCAAGAGACAGGATTGAACACTGAAGCTTTCTTT.

This clone has only one observation. This chain joins TRBV5-1 and TRBJ1-1; a weak D match, TRBD1 (5 bases). This CDR3 comprises 14 residues. Trimming took 1 base from V and 2 from J, leaving 9 bases between them. Germline-derived CDR1 and CDR2 are SGHRS and YFSETQ. In DNA form, the CDR3 reads TGCGCCAGCAGCTTGATGGGGCACAACACTGAAGCTTTCTTT. It translates to CASSLMGHNTEAFF.

The rearrangement links TRBV4-1 to TRBJ1-5; maybe TRBD1 (6 bases). Trimming shortened V by 1 base and J by 0 bases, and 13 bases separated the two germline ends. Germline CDR1 is MGHRA and CDR2 is YSYEKL. This CDR3 is 17 amino acids long. CDR3 DNA: TGCGCCAGCAGCCAAGTGGTTTTACAGGGTAGCAATCAGCCCCAGCATTTT. Residues: CASSQVVLQGSNQPQHF.

The chain combines TRBV30 with TRBJ2-2, with TRBD1 as a possible D gene (6 bases). CDR1 and CDR2 (germline): GTSNPN, SVGIG (reference sequence). The CDR3 extends over 14 amino acids. Trimming took off 4 bases at V and 6 bases at J, with 15 bases between the two ends. In nucleotides, the CDR3 is TGTGCCTGGATCCTACAGGGATCTTCCGGGGAGCTGTTTTTT. This encodes CAWILQGSSGELFF.

The V call is TRBV7-2, the J call TRBJ2-1; a weak D match, TRBD2 (6 bases). CDR3 length equals 15 residues. The germline CDR1 and CDR2 sequences are SGHTA and FQGNSA. The V and J ends lost 0 bases and 2 bases respectively, with 8 bases between them. CDR3 sequence: CASSLAGGTYNEQFF. The CDR3 DNA sequence: TGTGCCAGCAGCTTAGCGGGAGGCACCTACAATGAGCAGTTCTTC.

This chain connects TRBV15 to TRBJ1-1; D is perhaps TRBD1 (5 bases). Trimming took off 0 bases at V and 4 bases at J, with 15 bases between the two ends. CDR1 LNHNV and CDR2 YYDKDF come from the germline V gene (reference sequence). This CDR3 comprises 16 residues. The CDR3 nucleotides are TGTGCCACCAGCAGAGATAGGTCTTTCGGGGGCACTGAAGCTTTCTTT. It yields the protein CATSRDRSFGGTEAFF.

In this sample, this clone turned up a few times. This chain links TRBV15 with TRBJ2-7; TRBD2 agrees at 7 bases. The V and J ends lost 0 bases and 2 bases, in that order; junction bases with no gene match: 10. CDR3 length equals 17 residues. Germline loops: CDR1 LNHNV, CDR2 YYDKDF (reference sequence). CDR3 amino acids: CATSRDSWGGSTYEQYF. The CDR3 DNA reads TGTGCCACCAGCAGAGACTCCTGGGGCGGGAGTACCTACGAGCAGTACTTC.

The rearrangement uses TRBV28 and TRBJ2-3, with D perhaps TRBD1 (6 bases). The CDR3 runs to 16 residues. Trimming stripped 5 bases from V and 1 base from J, with 16 bases between. Per germline, CDR1 MDHEN and CDR2 SYDVKM. CDR3 loop: CASSILGGSGTDTQYF. For the CDR3, the DNA is TGTGCCAGCAGTATTCTAGGGGGTTCTGGCACAGATACGCAGTATTTT.

V gene TRBV11-2 combines with J gene TRBJ2-1; no definite D call. This CDR3 has 13 amino acids. Germline V lookup: CDR1 SGHAT, CDR2 FQNNGV. The V end was cut by 3 bases, the J end by 4 bases, with 7 bases between. CDR3 amino acids: CASSLGFYNEQFF. The CDR3 region has the DNA TGTGCCAGCAGCTTGGGCTTTTACAATGAGCAGTTCTTC.

The V gene is TRBV18, the J gene TRBJ1-5, with no clear D. Germline V lookup: CDR1 KGHSH, CDR2 LQKENI. This CDR3 contains 14 residues. V was pared by 6 bases and J by 2 bases, with 11 bases between. In nucleotides, the CDR3 is TGTGCCAGCTCGTCTAGCGGGGGCAATCAGCCCCAGCATTTT. Its translation is CASSSSGGNQPQHF.

This sequence joins TRBV10-1 and TRBJ2-1; D is perhaps TRBD2 (6 bases). The CDR3 loop spans 16 amino acids. Between the trimmed V and J ends, which lost 0 bases and 4 bases, there was a span of 13 bases. Germline loops: CDR1 WNHNN, CDR2 SYGVQD (reference sequence). The CDR3 protein is CASSESPGLPYNEQFF. CDR3 DNA sequence: TGCGCCAGCAGTGAGTCACCGGGACTCCCGTACAATGAGCAGTTCTTC.

The chain employs TRBV7-6 and TRBJ2-6; possibly TRBD1 for D (6 bases). Between the trimmed V and J ends, which lost 6 bases and 0 bases, there was a span of 18 bases. CDR3 length equals 18 residues. Germline V gene sequence: CDR1 SGHVS, CDR2 FNYEAQ. In DNA form, the CDR3 reads TGTGCCAGCAGTCTCACGGGACAAGTAGTCTCTGGGGCCAACGTCCTGACTTTC. Translation: CASSLTGQVVSGANVLTF.

This clone was picked up one time. V and J are TRBV6-6 and TRBJ2-1; weak D call: TRBD2 (6 bases). The ends were cut back, 2 bases at V and 8 bases at J, with 13 bases in the middle. CDR1 and CDR2 (germline): MNHNY, SVGAGI (reference sequence). This CDR3 spans 14 amino acids. CDR3 sequence (DNA): TGTGCCAGCAGTTACCTGGCGGGGCGGGATGAGCAGTTCTTC. Its protein product is CASSYLAGRDEQFF.

This clone has a single count. V usage is TRBV6-6 and J usage is TRBJ2-7; 7 bases fit TRBD1. Trimming removed 3 bases from V and 1 base from J; junction bases left unmatched: 6. Per the germline V gene, CDR1 is MNHNY and CDR2 is SVGAGI (reference sequence). There are 15 residues in the CDR3. CDR3 sequence reads: CASSYLTGQSYEQYF. The CDR3 DNA reads as TGTGCCAGCAGTTATCTTACGGGACAGTCCTACGAGCAGTACTTC.

The chain has TRBV11-2 and TRBJ2-7; 9 bases are shared with TRBD1. The V and J ends lost 1 base and 5 bases, in that order; junction bases with no gene match: 3. The CDR3 spans 14 residues. Germline V gene data show CDR1 as SGHAT and CDR2 as FQNNGV. The DNA of the CDR3 is TGTGCCAGCAGCTTAGTAACAGGGGGCCACGAGCAGTACTTC. This gives the protein CASSLVTGGHEQYF.

The V call is TRBV28, the J call TRBJ1-1; a possible D gene is TRBD1 (6 bases). The CDR3 length is 15 residues. The germline gives CDR1 MDHEN, CDR2 SYDVKM. The germline V and J ends were trimmed by 8 bases and 2 bases, with 18 bases remaining between them. The DNA of the CDR3 is TGTGCCAGCGCCCCCGGGGGGGCCCAAAACACTGAAGCTTTCTTT. Translated, it gives CASAPGGAQNTEAFF.

This CDR3 is CASSLARAGARSGANVLTF. DNA for the CDR3: TGTGCCAGCAGCTTAGCGCGGGCAGGCGCTCGCTCTGGGGCCAACGTCCTGACTTTC. V and J are TRBV7-9 and TRBJ2-6, with TRBD2 as a possible D gene (5 bases). CDR1 and CDR2 (germline): SEHNR, FQNEAQ (reference sequence). V was shortened by 0 bases and J by 0 bases, with 15 bases between the two germline ends. The CDR3 sequence is 19 residues long. The full variable domain, rest sourced from reference TRBV7-9 and TRBJ2-6, is DTGVSQNPRHKITKRGQNVTFRCDPISEHNRLYWYRQTLGQGPEFLTYFQNEAQLEKSRLLSDRFSAERPKGSFSTLEIQRTEQGDSAMYLCASSLARAGARSGANVLTFGAGSRLTVL.

V and J are TRBV7-2 and TRBJ2-7; 11 bases line up with TRBD2. The CDR3 has 16 residues. The germline gives CDR1 SGHTA, CDR2 FQGNSA. The J segment lost 0 bases and the V segment lost 8 bases, leaving 9 bases of the junction unmatched. CDR3 amino acids: CASFRTSGSYSYEQYF. CDR3 nucleotide sequence: TGTGCCAGCTTCCGGACTAGCGGGTCCTACTCCTACGAGCAGTACTTC.